This TCR beta chain emerged from a study of T-cell reconstitution after alpha-beta-depleted transplantation in children. V gave up 3 bases and J gave up 10 bases, with 12 bases separating them. The CDR3 totals 12 residues. This clonotype was counted only a few times. Unique molecular identifiers tagged the TCRbeta library. From the PCR reads, TCRdb called clonotypes with MiXCR, one entry per CDR3 protein. The sample consists of about 640,000 distinct CDR3 sequences, 16% of them appearing once. This receptor was taken from a human donor who donated a stem cell graft to a child with acute myeloid leukemia. The specimen comprised PBMCs from the stem cell graft donor, sampled from the stem cell graft. The chain employs TRBV12-3 or TRBV12-4 and TRBJ2-5; D may be TRBD2 (6 bases). The chain's CDR3 is CASSFRGRNQYF. In nucleotides, the CDR3 is TGTGCCAGCAGTTTTAGAGGGAGGAACCAGTACTTC.